This TCR beta chain was captured by sequencing in a study of T cells in Graves' hyperthyroidism and ophthalmopathy. On the study more broadly: Peripheral blood sampling occurred at initial diagnosis, before any treatment.

Hyperthyroidism patients were newly diagnosed, had disease duration under 2 months, and were aged 18 to 65 years. Researchers took RNA transcripts and amplified the TCR beta CDR3 regions from them. The TCR CDR3 first-round RT-PCR relied on the HTBI primer set. Each CDR3 protein gets one entry after TCRdb re-called the multiplex PCR reads with MiXCR. The sample lists 450,000 to 600,000 distinct CDR3 sequences; 14% were seen once. The CDR3 spans 13 residues. Germline CDR1 and CDR2: SEHNR and FQNEAQ (reference sequence). Trimming stripped 3 bases from V and 6 bases from J, with 9 bases between. This clonotype was counted many times.

The TCR was taken from a woman in her thirties or forties with Graves' hyperthyroidism. Source material: blood. The V call is TRBV7-9, the J call TRBJ2-1, with D perhaps TRBD2 (6 bases). CDR3 amino acids: CASSFGSSNEQFF. CDR3 coding DNA: TGTGCCAGCAGCTTCGGGAGTTCCAATGAGCAGTTCTTC.